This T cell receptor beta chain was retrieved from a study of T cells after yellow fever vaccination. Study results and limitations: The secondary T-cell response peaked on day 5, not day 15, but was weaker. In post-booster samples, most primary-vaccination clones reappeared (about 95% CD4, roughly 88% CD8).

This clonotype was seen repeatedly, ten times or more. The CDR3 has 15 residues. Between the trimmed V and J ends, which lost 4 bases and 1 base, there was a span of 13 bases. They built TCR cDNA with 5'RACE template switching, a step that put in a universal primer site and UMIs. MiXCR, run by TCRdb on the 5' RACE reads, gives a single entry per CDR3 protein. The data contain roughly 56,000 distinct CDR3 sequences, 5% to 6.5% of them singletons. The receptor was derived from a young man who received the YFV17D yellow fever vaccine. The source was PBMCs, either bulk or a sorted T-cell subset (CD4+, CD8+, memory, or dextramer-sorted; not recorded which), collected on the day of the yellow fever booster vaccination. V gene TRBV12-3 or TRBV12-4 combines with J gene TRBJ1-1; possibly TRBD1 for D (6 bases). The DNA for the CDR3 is TGTGCCAGCAGTTCGCCCCTACAGGGGAACACTGAAGCTTTCTTT. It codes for CASSSPLQGNTEAFF.